This T cell receptor beta chain originates from a study of blood T cell repertoires in COVID-19. Across the whole study: Acute and convalescent COVID-19 specimens originated in the United States, Italy and Spain. Sources were T cells, B-cell-depleted T cells, or PBMCs; the material itself was cDNA or gDNA.

CDR1 is MNHEY and CDR2 is SVGAGI in the germline V gene. The ends lost 10 bases at V and 7 bases at J; junction bases unmatched: 15. The CDR3 length is 15 residues. Original handling: Scientists estimated how many nucleated cells there were by amplifying reference gene primers. Only in-frame clones appear in the TCRdb table, and some are missing; sequencing was by immunoSEQ multiplex PCR. That table furnishes V, J and clone size, whereas the DNA furnished D and trimming. This sample has over 70,000 clones, with about 91% found just once. This TCR was recovered from a human donor with active COVID-19. The donor label of this sample is uncertain. Input material: peripheral blood. This chain uses TRBV6-5 with TRBJ2-1; 8 bases are shared with TRBD2. The DNA for the CDR3 is TGTGCCATCGCTTCTGCGGGGGGCTTCCTTAATGAGCAGTTCTTC. Translation: CAIASAGGFLNEQFF.